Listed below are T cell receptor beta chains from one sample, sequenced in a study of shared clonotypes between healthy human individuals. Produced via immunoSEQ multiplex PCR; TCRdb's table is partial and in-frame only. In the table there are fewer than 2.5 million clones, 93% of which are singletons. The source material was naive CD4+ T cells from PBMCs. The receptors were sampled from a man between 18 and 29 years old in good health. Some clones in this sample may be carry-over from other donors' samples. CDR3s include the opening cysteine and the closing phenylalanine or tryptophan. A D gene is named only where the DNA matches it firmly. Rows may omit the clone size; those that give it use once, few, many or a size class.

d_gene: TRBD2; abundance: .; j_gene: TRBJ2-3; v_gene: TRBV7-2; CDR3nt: TGTGCCAGCAGCCCTTTCCCGGGACTAGCGCCGTACGGCACGCAGTATTTT; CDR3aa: CASSPFPGLAPYGTQYF
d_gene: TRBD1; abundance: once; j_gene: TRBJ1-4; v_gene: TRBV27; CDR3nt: TGTGCCACCAGGGGACAGGGCTACGAAAAACTGTTTTTT; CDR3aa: CATRGQGYEKLFF
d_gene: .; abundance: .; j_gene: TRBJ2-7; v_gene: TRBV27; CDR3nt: TGTGCCAGCAGTCCCCGGGACGGGACCTACGAGCAGTACTTC; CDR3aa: CASSPRDGTYEQYF
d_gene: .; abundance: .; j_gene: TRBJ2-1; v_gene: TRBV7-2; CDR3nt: TGTGCCAGCAGCCTAGCGACGGAGCAGTTCTTC; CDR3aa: CASSLATEQFF
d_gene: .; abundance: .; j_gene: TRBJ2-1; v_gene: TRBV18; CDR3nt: TGTGCCAGCTCACCGTTGGCCGCTCAACCCTACAATGAGCAGTTCTTC; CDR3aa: CASSPLAAQPYNEQFF
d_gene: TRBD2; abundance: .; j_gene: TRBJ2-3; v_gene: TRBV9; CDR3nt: TGTGCCAGCAGCCCAACTAGCGGTTATAGCACAGATACGCAGTATTTT; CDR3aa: CASSPTSGYSTDTQYF
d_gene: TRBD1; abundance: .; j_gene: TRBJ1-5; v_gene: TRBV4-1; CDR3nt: TGCGCCAGCAGCCAAGATGGTCAGGGGGAGGGCCAGCCCCAGCATTTT; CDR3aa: CASSQDGQGEGQPQHF
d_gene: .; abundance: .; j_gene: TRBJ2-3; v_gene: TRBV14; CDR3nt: TGTGCCAGCAGCCAAGGGGTTATGACGCAGTATTTT; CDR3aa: CASSQGVMTQYF
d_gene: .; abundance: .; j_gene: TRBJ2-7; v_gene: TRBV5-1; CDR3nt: TGCGCCAGCAGCTTGGCCGAGGCAGGGATGGCCTACGAGCAGTACTTC; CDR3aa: CASSLAEAGMAYEQYF
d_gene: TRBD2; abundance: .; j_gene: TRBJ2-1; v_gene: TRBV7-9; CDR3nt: TGTGCCAGCAGCTTAGAGGGATCCCTAGCGGGAACCCAGTTCTTC; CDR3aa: CASSLEGSLAGTQFF
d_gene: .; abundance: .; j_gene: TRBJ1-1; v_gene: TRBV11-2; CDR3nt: TGTGCCAGCAGCTTAGAGGGGGCAGGGAGGGGCACTGAAGCTTTCTTT; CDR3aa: CASSLEGAGRGTEAFF
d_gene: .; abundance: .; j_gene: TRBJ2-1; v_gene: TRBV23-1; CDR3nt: TGCGCCAGCAGTCACCCCACCCCATTGGGGGGCAATGAGCAGTTCTTC; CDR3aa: CASSHPTPLGGNEQFF
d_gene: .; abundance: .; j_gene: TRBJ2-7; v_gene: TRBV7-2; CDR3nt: TGTGCCAGCAGCTTAAACGGGGGAGACGAGCAGTACTTC; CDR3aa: CASSLNGGDEQYF
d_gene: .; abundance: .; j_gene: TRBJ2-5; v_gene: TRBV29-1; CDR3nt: TGCAGCGTTGACGCCGGGGCACAAGAGACCCAGTACTTC; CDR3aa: CSVDAGAQETQYF
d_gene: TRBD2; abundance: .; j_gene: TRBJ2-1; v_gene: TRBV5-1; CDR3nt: TGCGCCAGCAGCTTGGCCCTAGCGGGAGGACCCTACAATGAGCAGTTCTTC; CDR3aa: CASSLALAGGPYNEQFF
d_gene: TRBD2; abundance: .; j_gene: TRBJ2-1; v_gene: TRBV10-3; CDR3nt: TGTGCCATTAAATCAGCGGGAGGGACCTACAATGAGCAGTTCTTC; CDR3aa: CAIKSAGGTYNEQFF
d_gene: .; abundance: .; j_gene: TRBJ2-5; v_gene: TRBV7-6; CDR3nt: TGTGCCAGCAGCCCCAGGACAGGCGGGGGCCAAGAGACCCAGTACTTC; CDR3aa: CASSPRTGGGQETQYF
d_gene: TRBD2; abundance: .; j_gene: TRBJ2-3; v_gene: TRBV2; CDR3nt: TGTGCCAGCAGTGAGGGAGGGGCAGATACGCAGTATTTT; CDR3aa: CASSEGGADTQYF
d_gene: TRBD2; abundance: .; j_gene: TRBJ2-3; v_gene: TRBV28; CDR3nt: TGTGCCACCAACCGGCCTAGCGGGAGCACAGATACGCAGTATTTT; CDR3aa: CATNRPSGSTDTQYF
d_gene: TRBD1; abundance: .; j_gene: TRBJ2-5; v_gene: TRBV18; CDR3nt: TGTGCCAGCTCACCATCAGGACAGGGGCCGTTAGGGACCCAGTACTTC; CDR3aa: CASSPSGQGPLGTQYF
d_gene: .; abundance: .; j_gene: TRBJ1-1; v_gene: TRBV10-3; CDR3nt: TGTGCCATCACTGCGGGAAGCACAAACACTGAAGCTTTCTTT; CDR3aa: CAITAGSTNTEAFF
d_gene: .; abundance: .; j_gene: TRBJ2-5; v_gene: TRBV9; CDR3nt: TGTGCCAGCAGCAGCTCCGGGACAATTGGAGAGACCCAGTACTTC; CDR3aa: CASSSSGTIGETQYF
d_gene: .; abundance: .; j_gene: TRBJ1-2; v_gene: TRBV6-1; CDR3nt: TGTGCCAGCAGTGAACCTGGCGCATCGCTTGGCTACACCTTC; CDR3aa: CASSEPGASLGYTF
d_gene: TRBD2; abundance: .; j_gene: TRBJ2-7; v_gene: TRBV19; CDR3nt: TGTGCCAGTAGTATCAGGAGGTCGGGGGCGCGACGAGCGGGAGGACCCATCTACGAGCAGTACTTC; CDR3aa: CASSIRRSGARRAGGPIYEQYF
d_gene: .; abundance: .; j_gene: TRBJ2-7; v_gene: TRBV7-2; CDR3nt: TGTGCCAGCAGCCCCAGACTGCCCTACGAGCAGTACTTC; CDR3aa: CASSPRLPYEQYF
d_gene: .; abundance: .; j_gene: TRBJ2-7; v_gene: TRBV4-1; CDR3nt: TGCGCCAGCAGCGGATCGGACGGCTACGAGCAGTACTTC; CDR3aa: CASSGSDGYEQYF
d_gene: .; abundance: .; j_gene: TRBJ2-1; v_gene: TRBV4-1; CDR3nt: TGCGCCAGCAGCCAAGCCATTCTAGCCCACAATGAGCAGTTCTTC; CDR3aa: CASSQAILAHNEQFF
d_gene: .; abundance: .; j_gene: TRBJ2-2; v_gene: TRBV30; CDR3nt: TGTGCCTGGAGTGTGGAAGGTTGGGGGGAGCTGTTTTTT; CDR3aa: CAWSVEGWGELFF
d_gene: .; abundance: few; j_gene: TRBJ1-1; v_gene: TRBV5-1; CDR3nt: TGCGCCAGCAAAAGTACCCGTGGCACTGAAGCTTTCTTT; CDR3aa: CASKSTRGTEAFF
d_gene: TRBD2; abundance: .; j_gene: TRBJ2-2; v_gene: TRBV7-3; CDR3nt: TGTGCCAGCAGCTTAGGACTAGAGCCCGGGGAGCTGTTTTTT; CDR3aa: CASSLGLEPGELFF
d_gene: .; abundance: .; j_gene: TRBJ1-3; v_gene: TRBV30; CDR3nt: TGTGCCTGGAGTGCTGACAGGGGAAACACCATATATTTT; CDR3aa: CAWSADRGNTIYF
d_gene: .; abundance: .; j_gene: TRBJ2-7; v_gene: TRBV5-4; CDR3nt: TGTGCCAGCAGTTGGGCCCCCACCTACGAGCAGTACTTC; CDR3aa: CASSWAPTYEQYF
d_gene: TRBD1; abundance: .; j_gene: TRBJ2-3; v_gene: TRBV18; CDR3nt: TGTGCCAGCTCAGCGCACAGGGGGCAGACAGATACGCAGTATTTT; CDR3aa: CASSAHRGQTDTQYF
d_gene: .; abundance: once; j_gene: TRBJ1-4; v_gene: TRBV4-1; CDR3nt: TGCGCCAGCAGCCAAGATTTAGGGACAAGAACAACTAATGAAAAACTGTTTTTT; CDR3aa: CASSQDLGTRTTNEKLFF
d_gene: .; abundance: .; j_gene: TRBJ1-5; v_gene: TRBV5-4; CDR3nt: TGTGCCAGCAGCTTGGGTGCTGGGGGGCCCCAGCATTTT; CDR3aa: CASSLGAGGPQHF
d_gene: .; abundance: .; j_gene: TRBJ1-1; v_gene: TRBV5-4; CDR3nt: TGTGCCAGCAGCTTGGGACAGACCAACACTGAAGCTTTCTTT; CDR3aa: CASSLGQTNTEAFF
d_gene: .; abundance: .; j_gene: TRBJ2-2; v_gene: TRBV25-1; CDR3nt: TGTGCCAGCAGTGAATATTTGAGTAAGGGACCTAACACCGGGGAGCTGTTTTTT; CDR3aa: CASSEYLSKGPNTGELFF
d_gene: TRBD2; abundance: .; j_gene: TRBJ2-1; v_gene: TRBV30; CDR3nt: TGTGCCTGGAGTCCGATGCCCGGGACTAGCGGGGACTACAATGAGCAGTTCTTC; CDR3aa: CAWSPMPGTSGDYNEQFF
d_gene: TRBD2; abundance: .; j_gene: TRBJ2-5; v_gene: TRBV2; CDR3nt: TGTGCCAGCAGCCGCAGTGGGGAGGGTTGGGAGACCCAGTACTTC; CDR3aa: CASSRSGEGWETQYF
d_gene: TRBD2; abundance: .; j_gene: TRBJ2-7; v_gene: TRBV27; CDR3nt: TGTGCCAGCAGTTTAGGGCTAGCGGGAAGCTACGAGCAGTACTTC; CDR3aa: CASSLGLAGSYEQYF
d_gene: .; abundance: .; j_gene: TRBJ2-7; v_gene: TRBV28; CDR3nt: TGTGCCAGCAGCACCATTCGGGGCATTGGCTACGAGCAGTACTTC; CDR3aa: CASSTIRGIGYEQYF
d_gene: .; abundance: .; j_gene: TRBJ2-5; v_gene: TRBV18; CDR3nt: TGTGCCAGCTCACCACCAACAGTGATTGGGGAGACCCAGTACTTC; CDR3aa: CASSPPTVIGETQYF
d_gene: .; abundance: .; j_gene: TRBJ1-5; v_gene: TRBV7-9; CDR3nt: TGTGCCAGCAGCTTAGGTGTAGGCCAGCCCCAGCATTTT; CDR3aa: CASSLGVGQPQHF
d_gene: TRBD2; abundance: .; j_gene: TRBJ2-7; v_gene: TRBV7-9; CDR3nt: TGTGCCAGCTTCACGACTAGCGGGAGTGAAGAGCAGTACTTC; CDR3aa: CASFTTSGSEEQYF
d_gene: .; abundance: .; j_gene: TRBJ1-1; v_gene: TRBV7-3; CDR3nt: TGTGCCAGCAGCTTAACGCTCCGGACTGAAGCTTTCTTT; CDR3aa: CASSLTLRTEAFF
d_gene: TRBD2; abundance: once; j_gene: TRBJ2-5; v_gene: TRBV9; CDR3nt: TGTGCCAGCAGCGTAGCTACTTCAGCAGCGGGAGGGGAGACCCAGTACTTC; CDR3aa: CASSVATSAAGGETQYF
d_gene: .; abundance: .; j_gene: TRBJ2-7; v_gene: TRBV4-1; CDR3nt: TGCGCCAGCAGCCAACCCTCAAGAGGCGGGACCTACGAGCAGTACTTC; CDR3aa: CASSQPSRGGTYEQYF
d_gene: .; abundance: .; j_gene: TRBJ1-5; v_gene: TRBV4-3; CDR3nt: TGCGCCAGCAGCCTACAGAGTGGGGATCAGCCCCAGCATTTT; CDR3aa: CASSLQSGDQPQHF
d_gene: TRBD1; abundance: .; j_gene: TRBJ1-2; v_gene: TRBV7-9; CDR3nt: TGTGCCAGCAGCCGGACAGGGGAGAACTATGGCTACACCTTC; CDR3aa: CASSRTGENYGYTF
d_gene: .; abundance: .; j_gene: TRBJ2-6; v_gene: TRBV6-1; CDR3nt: TGTGCCAGCAGTGTGCAGGGGAGGGGCTCTGGGGCCAACGTCCTGACTTTC; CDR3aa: CASSVQGRGSGANVLTF
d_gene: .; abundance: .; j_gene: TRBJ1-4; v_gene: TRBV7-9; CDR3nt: TGTGCCAGCACCCAACGGGTCGAAAAACTGTTTTTT; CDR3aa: CASTQRVEKLFF
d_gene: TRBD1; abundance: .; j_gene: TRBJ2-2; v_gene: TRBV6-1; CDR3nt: TGTGCCAGCAGGGAAGGGACAGGGGCCACCGGGGAGCTGTTTTTT; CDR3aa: CASREGTGATGELFF
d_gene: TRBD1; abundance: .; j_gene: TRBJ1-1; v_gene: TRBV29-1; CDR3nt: TGCAGCGTTGAATACACCGGGACAGGGAAGAGCACTGAAGCTTTCTTT; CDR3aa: CSVEYTGTGKSTEAFF
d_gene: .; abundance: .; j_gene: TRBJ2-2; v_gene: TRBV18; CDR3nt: TGTGCCAGCTCACCATTCCCCGGGGAGCTGTTTTTT; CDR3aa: CASSPFPGELFF